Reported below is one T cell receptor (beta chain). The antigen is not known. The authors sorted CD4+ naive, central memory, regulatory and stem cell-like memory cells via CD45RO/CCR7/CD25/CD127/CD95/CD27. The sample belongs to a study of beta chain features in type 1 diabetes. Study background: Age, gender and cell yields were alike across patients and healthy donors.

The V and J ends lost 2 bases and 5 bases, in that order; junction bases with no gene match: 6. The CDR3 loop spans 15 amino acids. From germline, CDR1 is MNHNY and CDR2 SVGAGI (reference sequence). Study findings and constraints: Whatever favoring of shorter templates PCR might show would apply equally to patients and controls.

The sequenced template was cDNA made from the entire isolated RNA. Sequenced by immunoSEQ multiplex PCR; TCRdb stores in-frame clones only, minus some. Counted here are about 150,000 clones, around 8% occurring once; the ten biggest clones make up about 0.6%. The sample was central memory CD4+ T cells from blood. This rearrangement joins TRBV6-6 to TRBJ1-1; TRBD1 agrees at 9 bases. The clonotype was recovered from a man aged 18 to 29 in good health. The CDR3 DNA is TGTGCCAGCAGTTACGCCCCAGACAGGGGGACTGAAGCTTTCTTT. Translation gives CASSYAPDRGTEAFF.